Here is one T cell receptor beta chain with its context. This record comes from a study of blood T cell repertoires in COVID-19. In the study overall: Researchers got acute and convalescent COVID-19 samples from the United States, Italy and Spain. Nucleic acid was either cDNA or gDNA, and it came from T cells, B-cell-depleted T cells, or PBMCs.

Source study methods: Reference gene primer amplification yielded estimated nucleated cell counts. Assay: immunoSEQ multiplex PCR; the TCRdb copy retains only in-frame clones and omits some. V and J calls and clone size are as listed in that table; D and trimming were resolved from the DNA. The table lists some 12,000 clones, 80% to 95% of them singletons. The CDR3 spans 14 residues. Germline V gives CDR1 MDHEN, CDR2 SYDVKM. The V and J ends lost 5 bases and 0 bases respectively, with 11 bases between them. The chain couples TRBV28 to TRBJ2-7; D possibly corresponds to TRBD1 (5 bases). The receptor was isolated from an older woman with active COVID-19. The sequencing input was peripheral blood. The DNA for the CDR3 is TGTGCCAGCAGTGGCCCAGGGCGCTCCTACGAGCAGTACTTC. It specifies CASSGPGRSYEQYF.